What follows are 9 T cell receptor beta chains derived from one specimen sequenced in a study of beta chain features in type 1 diabetes (dated by TCRdb to the late 2010s). Receptor amplification or capture employed the immunoSEQ multiplex PCR assay. The entire isolated RNA was reverse transcribed using the High Capacity cDNA Reverse Transcription Kit, and thus expressed TCRB transcripts were sequenced. TCRdb retrieved this table from immuneACCESS and kept in-frame rearrangements only. Not all clones are present; in checked studies, unresolved V genes account for under half, and no reason is known for the remainder. This sample has about 900,000 clones in its table, and roughly 16% of those were observed once. About 0.02% of the sample comes from the top ten. Input material: naive CD4+ T cells from blood. What this sample's cell subset or site label stands for: true naive CD4+ T cells. These receptors were taken from a woman aged 18-29 years in good health.

This clone came up a few times. Other nucleotide sequences from this sample produce the same CDR3. The chain recombines TRBV14 with TRBJ2-7; TRBD2 aligns across 10 bases. The germline V gene encodes CDR1 SGHDN and CDR2 FVKESK. This CDR3 has 15 amino acids. After removal of 2 bases from V and 5 bases from J, the junction contained 6 bases not matched to a gene. The CDR3 protein is CASSQYLAGVDEQYF. Here the CDR3 DNA reads TGTGCCAGCAGCCAATACCTAGCGGGAGTGGACGAGCAGTACTTC.

This clone has a handful of counts. The chain employs TRBV28 and TRBJ2-4; D remains ambiguous. Germline CDR1 reads MDHEN; CDR2 reads SYDVKM. Trimming took 4 bases from V and 1 from J, leaving 17 bases between them. The length of the CDR3 is 17 residues. CDR3 nucleotides: TGTGCCAGCAGTTCTGTCTTCGTGAGTAGGGCCAAAAACATTCAGTACTTC. Translated, it gives CASSSVFVSRAKNIQYF.

The CDR3 loop reads CASSSPIFPVPSTDTQYF. The CDR3 DNA reads TGTGCCAGCAGTTCCCCCATTTTTCCGGTCCCTAGCACAGATACGCAGTATTTT. The chain recombines TRBV28 with TRBJ2-3, with D hard to call. Germline CDR1 MDHEN, CDR2 SYDVKM. CDR3 length: 18 residues. Trimming left V 4 bases short and J 0 bases short, with 20 bases between.

This clone was seen a few times. In the same sample, other DNA sequences code for this CDR3. The chain joins TRBV5-1 to TRBJ1-1; no definite D call. V dropped 0 bases and J dropped 1 base, with 4 bases sitting between them. In germline, CDR1 is SGHRS, CDR2 YFSETQ. CDR3 length equals 13 residues. CDR3 protein: CASSLEGNTEAFF. As DNA, the CDR3 is TGCGCCAGCAGCTTGGAGGGGAACACTGAAGCTTTCTTT.

The rearrangement joins TRBV13 to TRBJ2-6; no reliable D call. This CDR3 is 16 amino acids long. V was clipped by 3 bases and J by 0 bases, with 9 bases between them. Looked up from germline, CDR1 is PRHDT and CDR2 is FYEKMQ (reference sequence). This chain's CDR3 is CASSFQSVSGANVLTF. In nucleotides, the CDR3 is TGTGCCAGCAGCTTTCAAAGTGTCTCTGGGGCCAACGTCCTGACTTTC.

This clone was observed a handful of times. This chain joins TRBV4-3 and TRBJ1-1, with D hard to call. Trimming stripped 4 bases from V and 1 base from J, with 16 bases between. CDR3 length: 16 amino acids. Per the germline V gene, CDR1 is LGHNA and CDR2 is YSLEER. CDR3 protein: CASSPGIQIKNTEAFF. CDR3 nucleotide sequence: TGCGCCAGCAGCCCAGGTATTCAGATCAAGAACACTGAAGCTTTCTTT.

V is TRBV29-1 and J is TRBJ2-4, with TRBD1 identical over 9 bases. From germline, CDR1 is SQVTM and CDR2 ANQGSEA. Trimming at V came to 6 bases and at J to 2 bases, leaving 8 bases not matched to a gene. This CDR3 region has 15 residues. CDR3 sequence (DNA): TGCAGCGTGACCCCCACAGGGGGCACCAAAAACATTCAGTACTTC. Protein product: CSVTPTGGTKNIQYF. The complete variable domain, with remaining parts taken from reference TRBV29-1 and TRBJ2-4, reads SAVISQKPSRDICQRGTSLTIQCQVDSQVTMMFWYRQQPGQSLTLIATANQGSEATYESGFVIDKFPISRPNLTFSTLTVSNMSPEDSSIYLCSVTPTGGTKNIQYFGAGTRLSVL.

The chain employs TRBV6-6 and TRBJ1-5; D ambiguous. CDR1 is MNHNY, CDR2 SVGAGI, per germline (reference sequence). V shed 7 bases and J shed 7 bases, with 14 bases lying between them. This CDR3 is built from 13 residues. The CDR3, as DNA: TGTGCCAGCACCACCCCTCAGGACCAGCCCCAGCATTTT. Protein product: CASTTPQDQPQHF.

This clone was seen more than once but under ten times. The chain joins TRBV5-1 to TRBJ2-3; D remains ambiguous. The V gene's germline CDR1 is SGHRS and CDR2 YFSETQ. Trimming took off 0 bases at V and 0 bases at J, with 2 bases between the two ends. The length of the CDR3 is 13 residues. This chain's CDR3 is CASSLASTDTQYF. DNA for the CDR3: TGCGCCAGCAGCTTGGCTAGCACAGATACGCAGTATTTT.